This TCR beta chain was captured in a study of blood T cell repertoires in COVID-19. The wider study: Sources were T cells, B-cell-depleted T cells, or PBMCs; the material itself was cDNA or gDNA.

Measured with immunoSEQ multiplex PCR; TCRdb has only the in-frame clones, and not every one. The repertoire holds 110,000 to 150,000 clones, with 70% to 90% as singletons. The CDR3 runs 13 residues. Looked up from germline, CDR1 is SGDLS and CDR2 is YYNGEE. V lost 4 bases and J 13 bases, leaving 17 bases between the germline ends. The chain joins TRBV9 to TRBJ1-4, with TRBD1 as a possible D gene (5 bases). The origin of this receptor is a woman in her 40s who had recovered from COVID-19. Sample: PBMCs or T cells enriched from blood (not recorded which). CDR3 region: CASSSGHKATLFF. The CDR3, as DNA: TGTGCCAGCAGCTCCGGACACAAAGCCACACTGTTTTTT.